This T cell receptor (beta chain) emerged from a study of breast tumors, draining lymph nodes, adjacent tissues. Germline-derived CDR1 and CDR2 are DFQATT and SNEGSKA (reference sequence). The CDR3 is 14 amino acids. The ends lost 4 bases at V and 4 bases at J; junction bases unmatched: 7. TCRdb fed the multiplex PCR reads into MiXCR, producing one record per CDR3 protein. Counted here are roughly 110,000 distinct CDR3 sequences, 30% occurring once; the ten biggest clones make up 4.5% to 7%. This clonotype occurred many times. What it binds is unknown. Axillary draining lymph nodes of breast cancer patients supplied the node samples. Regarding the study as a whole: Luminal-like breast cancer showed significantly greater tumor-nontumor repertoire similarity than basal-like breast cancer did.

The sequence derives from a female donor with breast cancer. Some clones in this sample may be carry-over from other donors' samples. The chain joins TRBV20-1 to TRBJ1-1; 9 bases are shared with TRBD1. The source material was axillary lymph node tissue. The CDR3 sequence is CSAIQGAFGTEAFF. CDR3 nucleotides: TGCAGTGCTATACAGGGGGCGTTCGGCACTGAAGCTTTCTTT.